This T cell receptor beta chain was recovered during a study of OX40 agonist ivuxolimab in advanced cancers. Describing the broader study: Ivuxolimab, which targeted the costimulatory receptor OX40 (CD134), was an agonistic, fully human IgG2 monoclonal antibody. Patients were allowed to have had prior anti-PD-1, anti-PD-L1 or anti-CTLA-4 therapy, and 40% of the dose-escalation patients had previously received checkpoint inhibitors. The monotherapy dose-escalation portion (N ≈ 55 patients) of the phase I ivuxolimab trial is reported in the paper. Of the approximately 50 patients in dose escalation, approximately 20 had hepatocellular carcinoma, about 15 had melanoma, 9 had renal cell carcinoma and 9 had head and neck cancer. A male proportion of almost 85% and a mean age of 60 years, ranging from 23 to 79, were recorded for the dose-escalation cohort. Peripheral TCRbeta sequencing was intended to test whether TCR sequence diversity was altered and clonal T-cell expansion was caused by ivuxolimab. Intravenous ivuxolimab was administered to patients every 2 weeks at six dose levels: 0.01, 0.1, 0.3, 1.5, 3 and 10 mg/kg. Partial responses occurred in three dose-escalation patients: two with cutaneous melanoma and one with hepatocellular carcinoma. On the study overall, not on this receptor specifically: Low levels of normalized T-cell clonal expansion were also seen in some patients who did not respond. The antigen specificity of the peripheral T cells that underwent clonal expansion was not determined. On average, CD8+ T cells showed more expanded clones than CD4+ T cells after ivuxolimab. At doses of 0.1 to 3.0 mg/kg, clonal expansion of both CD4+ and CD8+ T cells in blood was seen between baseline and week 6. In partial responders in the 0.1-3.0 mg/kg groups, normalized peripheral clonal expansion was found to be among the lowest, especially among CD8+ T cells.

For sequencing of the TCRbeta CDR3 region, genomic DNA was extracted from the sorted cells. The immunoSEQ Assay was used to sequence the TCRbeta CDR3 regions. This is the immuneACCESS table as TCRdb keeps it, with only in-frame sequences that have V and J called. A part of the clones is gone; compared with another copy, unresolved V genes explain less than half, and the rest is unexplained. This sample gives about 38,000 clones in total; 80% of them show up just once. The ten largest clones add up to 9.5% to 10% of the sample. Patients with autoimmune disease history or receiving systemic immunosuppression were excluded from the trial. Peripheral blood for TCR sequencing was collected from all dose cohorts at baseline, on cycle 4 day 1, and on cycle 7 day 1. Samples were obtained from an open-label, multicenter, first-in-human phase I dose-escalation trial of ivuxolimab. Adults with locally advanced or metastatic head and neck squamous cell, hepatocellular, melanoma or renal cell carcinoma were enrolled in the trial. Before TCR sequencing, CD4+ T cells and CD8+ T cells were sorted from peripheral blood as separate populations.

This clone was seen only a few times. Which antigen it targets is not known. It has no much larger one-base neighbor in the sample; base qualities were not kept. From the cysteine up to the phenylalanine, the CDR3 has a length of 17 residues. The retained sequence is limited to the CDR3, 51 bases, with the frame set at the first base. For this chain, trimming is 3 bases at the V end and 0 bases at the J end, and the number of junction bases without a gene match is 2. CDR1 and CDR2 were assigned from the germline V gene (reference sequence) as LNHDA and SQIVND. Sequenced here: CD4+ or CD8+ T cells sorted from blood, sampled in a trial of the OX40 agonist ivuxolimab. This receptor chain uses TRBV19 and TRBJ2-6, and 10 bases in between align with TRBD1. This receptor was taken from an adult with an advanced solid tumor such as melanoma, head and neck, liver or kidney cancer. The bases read TGTGCCAGTAGTATTGGGACAGGGGTCTCTGGGGCCAACGTCCTGACTTTC. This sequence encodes CASSIGTGVSGANVLTF.